This T cell receptor beta chain came from a study of cytomegalovirus exposure and HLA in healthy donors. Overall study findings and caveats: Rarity characterized most TCR sequences, yet some public TCRs appeared in many donors. It emerged from a later analysis that several of the most significant clusters appeared to be linked to common viral pathogens. Among TCR beta chains, those listed as cytomegalovirus-associated numbered over 150.

With regard to this clone: Its antigen is not known.

Primers: 60 Vbeta forward and 13 Jbeta reverse. The table came from immunoSEQ multiplex PCR; TCRdb's copy has only in-frame clones and leaves some out. Among about 130,000 clones, 75% to 85% were seen once, and the ten largest hold roughly 2.6%. CDR1 is SNHLY and CDR2 is FYNNEI in the germline V gene. The CDR3 sequence is 18 residues long. V dropped 3 bases and J dropped 2; count of bases not matched to a gene: 8. This chain joins TRBV2 and TRBJ2-3; TRBD2 agrees at 13 bases. Sequenced material: PBMCs. This TCR was sampled from a man aged 50 to 60 in good health and CMV-seronegative. The CDR3 DNA sequence: TGTGCCAGCAGTGAGCCGACTAGCGGGGGGTCTCACACAGATACGCAGTATTTT. Its translation: CASSEPTSGGSHTDTQYF. The whole variable domain, remainder taken from reference TRBV2 and TRBJ2-3, is EPEVTQTPSHQVTQMGQEVILRCVPISNHLYFYWYRQILGQKVEFLVSFYNNEISEKSEIFDDQFSVERPDGSNFTLKIRSTKLEDSAMYFCASSEPTSGGSHTDTQYFGPGTRLTVL.